This T cell receptor beta chain was sequenced for a study of OX40 agonist ivuxolimab in advanced cancers. Some clones are missing from TCRdb's copy, which holds only in-frame ones; the method was immunoSEQ multiplex PCR. The data contain 50,000 to 70,000 clones, approximately 91% of them seen just once; the ten biggest clones take up 3.5% to 4%. The CDR3 is made up of 14 amino acids. V gave up 2 bases and J gave up 4 bases, with 9 bases separating them. In germline, CDR1 is SGHTA, CDR2 FQGTGA. The sample was CD4+ or CD8+ T cells sorted from blood, taken in a trial of the OX40 agonist ivuxolimab. This chain links TRBV7-3 with TRBJ1-3; D is possibly TRBD1 (5 bases). This TCR was sampled from an adult with an advanced solid tumor such as melanoma, head and neck, liver or kidney cancer. In nucleotides, the CDR3 is TGTGCCAGCAGCTTAGGGGGTTCCGGAAACACCATATATTTT. Protein product: CASSLGGSGNTIYF.